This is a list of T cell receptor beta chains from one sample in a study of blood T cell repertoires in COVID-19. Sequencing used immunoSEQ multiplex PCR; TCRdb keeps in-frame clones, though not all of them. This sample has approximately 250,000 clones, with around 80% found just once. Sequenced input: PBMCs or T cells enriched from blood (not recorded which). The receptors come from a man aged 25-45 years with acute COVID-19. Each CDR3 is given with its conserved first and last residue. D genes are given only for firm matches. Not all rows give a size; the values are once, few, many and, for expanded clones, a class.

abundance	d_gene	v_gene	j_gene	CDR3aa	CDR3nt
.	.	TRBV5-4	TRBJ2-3	CASSLMGSPDTQYF	TGTGCCAGCAGCTTGATGGGGAGTCCAGATACGCAGTATTTT
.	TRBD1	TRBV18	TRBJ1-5	CASSADRGRDQPQHF	TGTGCCAGCTCAGCCGACAGGGGGCGCGATCAGCCCCAGCATTTT
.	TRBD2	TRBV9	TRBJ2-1	CASSEETSGPYNEQFF	TGTGCCAGCAGCGAGGAGACTAGCGGACCCTACAATGAGCAGTTCTTC
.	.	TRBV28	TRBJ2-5	CASKDSVQETQYF	TGTGCCAGTAAAGACAGCGTACAAGAGACCCAGTACTTC
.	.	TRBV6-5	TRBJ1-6	CASTPDRSYSPLHF	TGTGCCAGCACCCCCGACAGATCTTATTCACCCCTCCACTTT
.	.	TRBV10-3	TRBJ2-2	CAISSSGNTGELFF	TGTGCCATCAGCAGTAGCGGGAACACCGGGGAGCTGTTTTTT
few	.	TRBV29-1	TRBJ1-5	CSAGNSNQPQHF	TGCAGCGCCGGGAATAGCAATCAGCCCCAGCATTTT
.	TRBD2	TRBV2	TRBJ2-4	CASSRLLAGGQDIQYF	TGTGCCAGCTCAAGATTACTAGCGGGAGGGCAGGACATTCAGTACTTC
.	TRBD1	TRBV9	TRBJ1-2	CASSVKWDSYGYTF	TGTGCCAGCAGCGTTAAATGGGACAGCTATGGCTACACCTTC
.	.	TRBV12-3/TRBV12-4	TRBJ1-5	CASSLSGSQPQHF	TGTGCCAGCAGTTTATCGGGGTCTCAGCCCCAGCATTTT
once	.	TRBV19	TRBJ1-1	CASSRVAEAFF	TGTGCCAGTAGCAGGGTGGCTGAAGCTTTCTTT
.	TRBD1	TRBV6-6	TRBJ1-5	CASREQGAGQPQHF	TGTGCCAGCAGGGAACAGGGGGCAGGTCAGCCCCAGCATTTT
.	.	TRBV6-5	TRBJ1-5	CASSLDSSNQPQHF	TGTGCCAGCAGCTTGGACAGTAGCAATCAGCCCCAGCATTTT
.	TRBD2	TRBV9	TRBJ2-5	CASSVPGGGETQYF	TGTGCCAGCAGCGTGCCCGGGGGGGGAGAGACCCAGTACTTC
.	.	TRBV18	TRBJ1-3	CASSTQGSSGNTIYF	TGTGCCAGCTCAACTCAGGGGAGCTCTGGAAACACCATATATTTT